Listed here are 3 T cell receptor beta chains from one sample, sequenced in a study of cytomegalovirus exposure and HLA in healthy donors. PCR was performed using 60 Vbeta and 13 Jbeta primers. This table comes from immunoSEQ multiplex PCR, and its TCRdb copy is limited to in-frame clones, with some not included. The repertoire holds roughly 99,000 clones, with around three quarters as singletons. Sequencing was performed on PBMCs. All receptors derive from a man aged 60-69 years in good health and CMV-seropositive.

This chain connects TRBV5-1 to TRBJ2-7, with D unresolved. The CDR3 has 16 residues. Germline CDR1 reads SGHRS; CDR2 reads YFSETQ. Trimming left V 4 bases short and J 0 bases short, with 17 bases between. The CDR3 spells CASSPGLVPSSYEQYF. In DNA form, the CDR3 reads TGCGCCAGCAGCCCCGGGTTGGTCCCAAGCTCCTACGAGCAGTACTTC.

The chain links TRBV5-6 to TRBJ1-2; 8 bases match TRBD1. The CDR3 is 16 residues long. Looked up from germline, CDR1 is SGHDT and CDR2 is YYEEEE. Trimming removed 2 bases from V and 0 bases from J; junction bases left unmatched: 6. CDR3 coding DNA: TGTGCCAGCAGCTTTGGGACAGGATCAACTAACTATGGCTACACCTTC. This codes for CASSFGTGSTNYGYTF. The full variable domain, its missing parts supplied by reference TRBV5-6 and TRBJ1-2, is DAGVTQSPTHLIKTRGQQVTLRCSPKSGHDTVSWYQQALGQGPQFIFQYYEEEERQRGNFPDRFSGHQFPNYSSELNVNALLLGDSALYLCASSFGTGSTNYGYTFGSGTRLTVV.

This clone was observed a single time. The rearrangement joins TRBV5-1 to TRBJ1-2; D is possibly TRBD1 (5 bases). V shed 0 bases and J shed 0 bases, with 9 bases lying between them. Germline V gene lookup returns CDR1 SGHRS and CDR2 YFSETQ. This CDR3 region has 15 residues. CDR3 DNA: TGCGCCAGCAGCTTGGAACAGGCAGCTAACTATGGCTACACCTTC. Translating it yields CASSLEQAANYGYTF.